The next 30 T cell receptor beta chains were all read from a single sample in a study of control samples from healthy donors and cancer patients. TCRdb's copy holds only in-frame clones and misses some; the assay was immunoSEQ multiplex PCR. The sample lists approximately 81,000 clones, 90% to 95% seen once, with 4.5% to 5.5% in the top ten. The sequenced sample was blood. The receptors originated from a woman younger than 35 in good health.

This clone was seen only once. The genes are TRBV7-3 and TRBJ2-1; D possibly uses TRBD1 or TRBD2 (5 bases each). The CDR3 totals 14 residues. CDR1 and CDR2 (germline): SGHTA, FQGTGA. Trimming left V 5 bases short and J 7 bases short, with 15 bases between. The CDR3 protein is CASSPTGTRNEQFF. The DNA of the CDR3 is TGTGCCAGCAGCCCAACCGGGACGAGGAATGAGCAGTTCTTC.

This rearrangement joins TRBV6-2 or TRBV6-3 to TRBJ2-7, with TRBD1 identical over 7 bases. V was pared by 5 bases and J by 0 bases, with 10 bases of the junction left unmatched. Germline values: CDR1 MNHEY, CDR2 SVGEGT. The CDR3 runs 16 residues. DNA for the CDR3: TGTGCCAGCAGTGCCCGACAGGGCGCAGCCTCCTACGAGCAGTACTTC. This gives the protein CASSARQGAASYEQYF.

This clone was observed a handful of times. The chain employs TRBV6-2 or TRBV6-3 and TRBJ1-6; 9 positions match TRBD1. V was clipped by 5 bases and J by 13 bases; unmatched bases: 9. The CDR3 sequence is 14 residues long. The germline V gene has CDR1 MNHEY and CDR2 SVGEGT. CDR3 DNA sequence: TGTGCCAGCAGTCGAGCCGGGACAGGGCTGCCCCTCCACTTT. It codes for CASSRAGTGLPLHF.

This clone appeared a single time. The rearrangement links TRBV9 to TRBJ2-1; 9 bases map to TRBD1. The V and J ends lost 4 bases and 7 bases, in that order; junction bases with no gene match: 18. The V gene's germline CDR1 is SGDLS and CDR2 YYNGEE. CDR3 size: 18 residues. CDR3 region: CASSKQTRTGASGNEQFF. The CDR3 nucleotides are TGTGCCAGCAGCAAACAAACTCGGACAGGGGCCTCAGGAAATGAGCAGTTCTTC.

J is TRBJ2-7 and V is TRBV2, with D possibly being TRBD2 (5 bases). The CDR3 runs to 13 residues. CDR1 and CDR2 (germline): SNHLY, FYNNEI. V was cut by 9 bases and J by 5 bases, with 17 bases left in between. The CDR3 bases are TGTGCCAGTAAGCCTCGCTTGGAGGACGAGCAGTACTTC. Amino acids: CASKPRLEDEQYF.

CDR3 bases: TGCGCCAGCAGCCGCACCCATGGGGGGAGGGATGAGCAGTTCTTC. Its translation is CASSRTHGGRDEQFF. This rearrangement joins TRBV5-1 to TRBJ2-1, with 7 bases matching TRBD2. Germline assignment: CDR1 SGHRS and CDR2 YFSETQ. The CDR3 consists of 15 residues. Losses at the gene ends were 4 bases for V and 8 bases for J; bases not matched to a gene: 12.

The V gene is TRBV28, the J gene TRBJ1-5; 7 bases align to TRBD1. The CDR3 has 15 residues. V was clipped by 4 bases and J by 2 bases; unmatched bases: 5. Germline CDR1 and CDR2: MDHEN and SYDVKM. The chain's CDR3 is CASSSRTGGNQPQHF. The CDR3 region has the DNA TGTGCCAGCAGTTCACGGACAGGAGGCAATCAGCCCCAGCATTTT.

The rearrangement uses TRBV4-3 and TRBJ1-5; 9 nucleotides agree with TRBD1. This CDR3 spans 19 amino acids. CDR1 is LGHNA and CDR2 is YSLEER in the germline V gene. The V and J ends lost 0 bases and 5 bases, in that order; junction bases with no gene match: 14. CDR3 residues: CASSQDIDRGRGYDQPQHF. DNA of the CDR3: TGCGCCAGCAGCCAAGATATAGACAGGGGGAGAGGTTACGATCAGCCCCAGCATTTT.

The chain joins TRBV6-5 to TRBJ1-1; 8 nucleotides agree with TRBD1. The CDR3 is made up of 13 amino acids. V lost 6 bases to trimming and J lost 4 bases; unmatched junction nucleotides: 4. From germline, CDR1 is MNHEY and CDR2 SVGAGI. The CDR3 loop reads CASSKTGGTEAFF. CDR3 in DNA: TGTGCCAGCAGCAAAACAGGGGGCACTGAAGCTTTCTTT.

This chain links TRBV29-1 with TRBJ1-4, with TRBD1 as a possible D gene (6 bases). Trimming removed 7 bases at V and 4 bases at J, with 13 bases between. Germline V gene lookup returns CDR1 SQVTM and CDR2 ANQGSEA. The CDR3 is made up of 13 amino acids. The CDR3 DNA reads TGCAGCGCGAAACAGGGATATAATGAAAAACTGTTTTTT. Protein product: CSAKQGYNEKLFF.

The chain recombines TRBV12-3 or TRBV12-4 with TRBJ2-5, with a tentative D call TRBD1 (6 bases). Trimming took off 6 bases at V and 4 bases at J, with 9 bases between the two ends. The CDR3 consists of 12 residues. The CDR3 sequence is CASSSRGETQYF. The CDR3 DNA reads TGTGCCAGCAGCTCCAGGGGAGAGACCCAGTACTTC.

The sample holds one count of this clone. The chain has TRBV7-3 and TRBJ2-3; TRBD2 aligns across 11 bases. The CDR3 is made up of 14 amino acids. With 5 bases clipped from V and 5 bases from J, the junction kept 3 bases outside the gene matches. CDR1 is SGHTA and CDR2 is FQGTGA in the germline V gene. The CDR3 sequence: CASSIGTSGDTQYF. CDR3 nucleotides: TGTGCCAGCAGCATTGGGACTAGCGGAGATACGCAGTATTTT.

J is TRBJ1-5 and V is TRBV2, with no clear D. V was cut by 7 bases and J by 5 bases, with 12 bases left in between. The CDR3 spans 13 residues. Germline V gene lookup returns CDR1 SNHLY and CDR2 FYNNEI. CDR3 in DNA: TGTGCCAGCAACCGGGTGAGGGATCAGCCCCAGCATTTT. The encoded protein is CASNRVRDQPQHF.

The table lists this clone with a few counts. The chain links TRBV5-1 to TRBJ1-2; 9 bases fit TRBD1. The CDR3 length is 16 residues. The junction had 7 bases not matched to a gene; V was cut back by 1 base and J by 3 bases. CDR1 SGHRS and CDR2 YFSETQ come from the germline V gene. The CDR3 DNA follows: TGCGCCAGCAGCTTGTCACCGGGACAGGGCGACTATGGCTACACCTTC. This codes for CASSLSPGQGDYGYTF.

V and J are TRBV27 and TRBJ1-5; TRBD1 matches 7 bases. Germline V gives CDR1 MNHEY, CDR2 SMNVEV (reference sequence). CDR3 length equals 15 residues. Trimming took 2 bases from V and 5 from J; bases not matched to a gene: 6. DNA for the CDR3: TGTGCCAGCAGTTTAGCAGACAGGGCGGATCAGCCCCAGCATTTT. Translation: CASSLADRADQPQHF.

The table lists this clone with a few counts. The rearrangement joins TRBV7-2 to TRBJ2-1; D not resolved. This CDR3 has 13 amino acids. The germline V gene has CDR1 SGHTA and CDR2 FQGNSA. The V gene lost 2 bases and the J gene lost 4 bases, with 6 bases spanning the gap. CDR3 DNA: TGTGCCAGCAGCTTACAAATTTACAATGAGCAGTTCTTC. Its protein is CASSLQIYNEQFF.

This chain joins TRBV20-1 and TRBJ1-5; D is possibly TRBD1 (5 bases). V was trimmed by 7 bases and J by 6 bases, leaving 13 bases between them. The CDR3 contains 12 residues. CDR1 and CDR2 (germline): DFQATT, SNEGSKA (reference sequence). The CDR3 sequence: CSVSQGGQPQHF. CDR3 bases: TGCAGTGTTAGTCAGGGAGGTCAGCCCCAGCATTTT.

CDR3: CASSPPGQGSYEQYF. In nucleotides, the CDR3 is TGTGCCAGTAGTCCCCCGGGACAGGGGTCGTACGAGCAGTACTTC. The gene calls are TRBV19 and TRBJ2-7; TRBD1 matches at 10 bases. The CDR3 runs 15 residues. The J segment lost 4 bases and the V segment lost 5 bases, leaving 8 bases of the junction unmatched. In germline, CDR1 is LNHDA, CDR2 SQIVND (reference sequence).

CDR3 in DNA: TGTGCCAGCGGGACAGGGGGCCTTAACACTGAAGCTTTCTTT. Encoded protein: CASGTGGLNTEAFF. V and J are TRBV28 and TRBJ1-1; 12 nucleotides align to TRBD1. Germline assignment: CDR1 MDHEN and CDR2 SYDVKM. The CDR3 extends over 14 amino acids. The ends lost 8 bases at V and 2 bases at J; junction bases unmatched: 3.

The CDR3 loop reads CASSIWEGSPLHF. The CDR3 DNA reads as TGTGCCAGTAGTATATGGGAGGGTTCACCCCTCCACTTT. The J gene is TRBJ1-6, the V gene TRBV19; unclear D gene. V was clipped by 2 bases and J by 9 bases, with 8 bases between them. The CDR3 is 13 residues long. Looked up from germline, CDR1 is LNHDA and CDR2 is SQIVND (reference sequence).

The sample holds one count of this clone. At one boundary the junction diverges from the germline segment, which might be a read error. The chain combines TRBV27 with TRBJ1-4, with a weak D call TRBD1 (5 bases). The V gene's germline CDR1 is MNHEY and CDR2 SMNVEV (reference sequence). CDR3 length: 10 amino acids. CDR3 region: CASSGGGTVF. The CDR3 DNA reads as TGTGCCAGCAGTGGCGGGGGAACTGTTTTT.

The chain joins TRBV19 to TRBJ1-1; no clear D. V lost 5 bases, J lost 1 base, and 11 bases lay in between. The CDR3 contains 14 residues. Per the germline V gene, CDR1 is LNHDA and CDR2 is SQIVND (reference sequence). Written as DNA, the CDR3 is TGTGCCAGTAGTGCCACCAGAAAGAACACTGAAGCTTTCTTT. Amino acid sequence: CASSATRKNTEAFF.

The chain employs TRBV7-9 and TRBJ2-1, with 11 positions matching TRBD2. Germline CDR1 and CDR2: SEHNR and FQNEAQ (reference sequence). The CDR3 extends over 16 amino acids. V trimming: 6 bases; J trimming: 4 bases; junction bases outside the gene matches: 8. CDR3 in DNA: TGTGCCAGCAGAGATAAAACTAGCGGGGGTTACAATGAGCAGTTCTTC. It encodes CASRDKTSGGYNEQFF.

V gene TRBV4-3 combines with J gene TRBJ2-2; possible D gene TRBD1, 7 bases. This CDR3 spans 15 amino acids. V was cut by 8 bases and J by 3 bases, with 16 bases left in between. Germline V gene sequence: CDR1 LGHNA, CDR2 YSLEER. CDR3 region: CASRETGMYTGELFF. As DNA, the CDR3 is TGCGCCAGCCGGGAGACAGGGATGTACACCGGGGAGCTGTTTTTT.

DNA of the CDR3: TGTGCCAGCTCAGAGGACAGGGACTATGGCTACACCTTC. Translated, it gives CASSEDRDYGYTF. The V gene is TRBV18, the J gene TRBJ1-2; 8 nucleotides line up with TRBD1. J lost 3 bases, V lost 5 bases, and 2 bases had no gene match. The germline CDR1 and CDR2 sequences are KGHSH and LQKENI. CDR3 length: 13 residues.

The count of this clone is one. This rearrangement joins TRBV2 to TRBJ1-1; a possible D gene is TRBD1 (5 bases). CDR1 and CDR2 from the germline V gene are SNHLY and FYNNEI. The CDR3 totals 15 residues. Trimming took 4 bases from V and 2 from J, leaving 14 bases between them. The CDR3 DNA reads as TGTGCCAGCAGTGGCGACAGCGGAGCTAACACTGAAGCTTTCTTT. Protein: CASSGDSGANTEAFF.

The CDR3 nucleotides are TGTGCCAGCAAACGACAGGGCCAAACTTCACCCCTCCACTTT. This gives the protein CASKRQGQTSPLHF. This chain connects TRBV28 to TRBJ1-6; TRBD1 agrees at 7 bases. Per germline, CDR1 MDHEN and CDR2 SYDVKM. The CDR3 is 14 residues long. J gave up 9 bases and V 7 bases, and 9 bases lay outside the gene matches. Combining the CDR3 with reference TRBV28 and TRBJ1-6 gives the whole variable domain DVKVTQSSRYLVKRTGEKVFLECVQDMDHENMFWYRQDPGLGLRLIYFSYDVKMKEKGDIPEGYSVSREKKERFSLILESASTNQTSMYLCASKRQGQTSPLHFGNGTRLTVT.

The V call is TRBV5-4, the J call TRBJ2-2; possible D gene TRBD2, 6 bases. The V and J ends lost 2 bases and 0 bases respectively, with 14 bases between them. Germline assignment: CDR1 SGHNT and CDR2 YYREEE (reference sequence). There are 17 residues in the CDR3. CDR3 amino acids: CASSFPRGLANTGELFF. CDR3 DNA: TGTGCCAGCAGCTTCCCGCGGGGCCTTGCGAACACCGGGGAGCTGTTTTTT.

This clone was seen only once. CDR3 coding DNA: TGTGCCAGCATAGTTGGGAGGGCGAAAGCTAGGGATACGCAGTATTTT. This translates into CASIVGRAKARDTQYF. The chain combines TRBV2 with TRBJ2-3, with 7 bases matching TRBD2. Looked up from germline, CDR1 is SNHLY and CDR2 is FYNNEI. There are 16 residues in the CDR3. Trimming at V came to 7 bases and at J to 6 bases, leaving 16 bases not matched to a gene. Using reference TRBV2 and TRBJ2-3 for the parts outside the CDR3, the full variable domain is EPEVTQTPSHQVTQMGQEVILRCVPISNHLYFYWYRQILGQKVEFLVSFYNNEISEKSEIFDDQFSVERPDGSNFTLKIRSTKLEDSAMYFCASIVGRAKARDTQYFGPGTRLTVL.

The CDR3 loop reads CASPHSGRTLQETQYF. In nucleotides, the CDR3 is TGTGCCAGCCCCCATAGCGGGAGGACGCTCCAAGAGACCCAGTACTTC. The chain links TRBV21-1 to TRBJ2-5; the table's TRBD2 call for D was not verified on the DNA. TRBV21-1 is a known pseudogene. The CDR3 has 16 residues.